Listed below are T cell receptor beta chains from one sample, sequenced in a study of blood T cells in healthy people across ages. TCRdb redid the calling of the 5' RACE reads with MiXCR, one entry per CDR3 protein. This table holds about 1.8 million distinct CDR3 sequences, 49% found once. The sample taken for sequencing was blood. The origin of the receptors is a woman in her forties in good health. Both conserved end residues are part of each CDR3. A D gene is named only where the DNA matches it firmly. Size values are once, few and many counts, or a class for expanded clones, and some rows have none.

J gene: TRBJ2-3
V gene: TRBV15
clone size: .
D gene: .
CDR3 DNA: TGTGCCACCAGCAGAGATGGTGCCATGGCGGTTAGCACAGATACGCAGTATTTT
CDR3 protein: CATSRDGAMAVSTDTQYF

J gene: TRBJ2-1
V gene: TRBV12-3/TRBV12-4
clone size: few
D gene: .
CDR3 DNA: TGTGCCAGCAGCTTTCGTCGGGAGCAGTTCTTC
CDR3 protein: CASSFRREQFF

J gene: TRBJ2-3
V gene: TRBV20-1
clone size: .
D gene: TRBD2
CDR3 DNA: TGCAGTACTAGAGCCGTTAGCGGGGGGAGCACAGATACGCAGTATTTT
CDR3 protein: CSTRAVSGGSTDTQYF

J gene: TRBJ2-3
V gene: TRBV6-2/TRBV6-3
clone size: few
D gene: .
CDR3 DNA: TGTGTATCAAAACCCGGGGGCTCTGGAAGGACGCAGTATTTT
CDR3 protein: CVSKPGGSGRTQYF

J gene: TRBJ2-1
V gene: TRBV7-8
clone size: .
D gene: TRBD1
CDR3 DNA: TGTGCCAGCAGCTACGCCGGGACAGCTAACAATGAGCAGTTCTTC
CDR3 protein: CASSYAGTANNEQFF

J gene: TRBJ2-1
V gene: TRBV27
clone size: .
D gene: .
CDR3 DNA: TGTGCCAGCAGTTTATGGCTCGAGCATGAGCAGTTCTTC
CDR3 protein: CASSLWLEHEQFF

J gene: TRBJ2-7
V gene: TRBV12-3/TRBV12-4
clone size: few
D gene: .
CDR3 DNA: TGTGCCAGCAGTTTTTTAGGGGTGGCATACGAGCAGTACTTC
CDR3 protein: CASSFLGVAYEQYF

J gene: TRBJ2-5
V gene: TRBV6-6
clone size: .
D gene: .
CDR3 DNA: TGTGCCAGCACCCAACAGGCGAGGGAGACCCAGTACTTC
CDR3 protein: CASTQQARETQYF

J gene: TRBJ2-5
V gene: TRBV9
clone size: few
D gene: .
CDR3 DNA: TGTGCCAGCAGCGTCTCGGGCAGGATTGGACAAGAGACCCAGTACTTC
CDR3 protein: CASSVSGRIGQETQYF

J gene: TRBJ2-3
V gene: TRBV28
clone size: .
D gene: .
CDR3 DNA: TGTGCCAGCAGTCAACAGGGTCAGAGGGATACGCAGTATTTT
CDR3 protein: CASSQQGQRDTQYF

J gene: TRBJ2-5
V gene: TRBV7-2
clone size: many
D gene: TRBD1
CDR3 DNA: TGTGCCAGCAGCTCGACAGGGGGCCAGGAGACCCAGTACTTC
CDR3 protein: CASSSTGGQETQYF

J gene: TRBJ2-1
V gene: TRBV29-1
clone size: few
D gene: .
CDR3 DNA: TGCAGCGCCCCCCCCGTGGAGGGGGGCTTCAATGAGCAGTTCTTC
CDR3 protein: CSAPPVEGGFNEQFF

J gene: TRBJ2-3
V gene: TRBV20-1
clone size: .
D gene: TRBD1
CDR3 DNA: TGCAGTGCTGAACCAGACAGGGGCTACACAGATACGCAGTATTTT
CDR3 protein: CSAEPDRGYTDTQYF

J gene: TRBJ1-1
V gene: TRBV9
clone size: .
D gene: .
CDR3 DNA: TGTGCCAGCAGCCCCGAAGGGGGTACTGAAGCTTTCTTT
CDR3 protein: CASSPEGGTEAFF

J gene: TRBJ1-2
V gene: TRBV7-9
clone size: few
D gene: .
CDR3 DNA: TGTGCCAGCAGCTTCCCGGGACGAGTCGGTGGCTACACCTTC
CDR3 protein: CASSFPGRVGGYTF

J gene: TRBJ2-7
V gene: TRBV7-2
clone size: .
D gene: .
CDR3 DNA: TGTGCCAGCAGCTATATCCCCCCGTCCTACGAGCAGTACTTC
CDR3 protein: CASSYIPPSYEQYF

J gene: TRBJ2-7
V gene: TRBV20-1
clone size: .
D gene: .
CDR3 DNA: TGCAGTGCTAGATCCCCCCGCTACGAGCAGTACTTC
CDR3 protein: CSARSPRYEQYF

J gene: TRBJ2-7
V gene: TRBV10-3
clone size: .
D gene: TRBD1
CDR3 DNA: TGTGCCATCCGTCCGGACAGGTCAAGCTCCTACGGGCAGTACTTC
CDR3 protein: CAIRPDRSSSYGQYF

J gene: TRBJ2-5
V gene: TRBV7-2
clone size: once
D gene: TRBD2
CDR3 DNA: TGTGCCAGCAGCTTCGCGGCGGGGGGACCAGGTGAGCAGTACTTC
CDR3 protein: CASSFAAGGPGEQYF

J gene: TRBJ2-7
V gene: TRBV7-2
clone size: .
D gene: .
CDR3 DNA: TGTGCCAGCAGCCCTAACGGGGACTTCTCCTACGAGCAGTACTTC
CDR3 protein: CASSPNGDFSYEQYF

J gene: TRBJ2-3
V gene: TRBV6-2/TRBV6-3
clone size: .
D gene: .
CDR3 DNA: TGTGCCGGACTAGACAGGGCCTCGCGCACAGATACGCAGTATTTT
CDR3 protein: CAGLDRASRTDTQYF

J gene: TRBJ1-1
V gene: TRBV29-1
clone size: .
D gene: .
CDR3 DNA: TGCAGCGTTGAAGGGGTCTCTGAAGCTTTCTTT
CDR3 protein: CSVEGVSEAFF

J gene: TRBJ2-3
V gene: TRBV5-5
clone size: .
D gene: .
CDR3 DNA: TGTGCCAGCAGCTTGGCCGGGGGGCTCCTTAACACAGATACGCAGTATTTT
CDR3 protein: CASSLAGGLLNTDTQYF

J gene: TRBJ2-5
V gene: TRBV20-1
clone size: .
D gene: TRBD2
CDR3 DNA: TGCAGTGCTAGCTTTAGCGGGGGCCAACAAGAGACCCAGTACTTC
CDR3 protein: CSASFSGGQQETQYF

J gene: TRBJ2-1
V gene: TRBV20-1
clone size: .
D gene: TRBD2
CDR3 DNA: TGCAGTGCTAGGACTAGCGGGGGGGTAGGGGATGAGCAGTTCTTC
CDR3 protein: CSARTSGGVGDEQFF

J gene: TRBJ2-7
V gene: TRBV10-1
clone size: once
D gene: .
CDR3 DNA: TGCGCCAGCTTCGACGGGGACTCCGAGCAGTACTTC
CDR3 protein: CASFDGDSEQYF